One sample yielded the 19 T cell receptor beta chains listed below, sequenced in a study of T cells in Graves' hyperthyroidism and ophthalmopathy. What was amplified from RNA transcripts were TCR beta CDR3 regions. The TCR CDR3 first-round RT-PCR relied on the HTBI primer set. TCRdb reprocessed the multiplex PCR reads via MiXCR and lists one record per CDR3 protein. The data hold about 600,000 distinct CDR3 sequences, with roughly 16% observed a single time. Specimen: blood. The source is a woman between 35 and 50 years old with Graves' ophthalmopathy.

A few counts support this clonotype. The rearrangement uses TRBV7-2 and TRBJ2-5; TRBD1 agrees at 7 bases. The CDR3 sequence is 17 residues long. Germline V CDR1 and CDR2: SGHTA, FQGNSA. V lost 2 bases, J lost 0 bases, and 9 bases stayed unmatched. The CDR3 DNA is TGTGCCAGCAGCTTATTTCGGGACAGCAAGTACCAAGAGACCCAGTACTTC. Translating gives CASSLFRDSKYQETQYF.

This sequence joins TRBV11-2 and TRBJ2-1, with 11 bases matching TRBD2. The V segment lost 5 bases and the J segment 6 bases; nucleotides outside the gene matches: 6. The CDR3 consists of 15 residues. Germline V lookup: CDR1 SGHAT, CDR2 FQNNGV. The CDR3, as DNA: TGTGCCAGCAGCCCGGGACTAGCGGCTTTCAATGAGCAGTTCTTC. Its protein is CASSPGLAAFNEQFF.

This clonotype was seen repeatedly, ten times or more. The chain combines TRBV6-5 with TRBJ2-1; 9 bases agree with TRBD2. CDR1 is MNHEY, CDR2 SVGAGI, per germline. CDR3 size: 17 residues. V trimming: 2 bases; J trimming: 5 bases; junction bases outside the gene matches: 10. The CDR3 bases are TGTGCCAGCAGTTACGCCCCTTTAGCGGGGGAGGACAATGAGCAGTTCTTC. Its translation: CASSYAPLAGEDNEQFF.

The rearrangement links TRBV12-3 or TRBV12-4 to TRBJ1-5; the D is unclear. The length of the CDR3 is 15 residues. V was shortened by 4 bases and J by 4 bases, with 14 bases between the two germline ends. The CDR3: CASSSSIGRNQPQHF. The CDR3 coding sequence is TGTGCCAGCAGTTCTTCCATCGGCCGGAATCAGCCCCAGCATTTT.

This clonotype was picked up many times. The rearrangement uses TRBV2 and TRBJ2-5, with D hard to call. V lost 8 bases and J 5 bases, leaving 15 bases between the germline ends. Germline-derived CDR1 and CDR2 are SNHLY and FYNNEI. The CDR3 is made up of 13 amino acids. The CDR3 DNA reads TGTGCCAGCCTCTCCAAGGCCAGGGAGACCCAGTACTTC. Residues: CASLSKARETQYF. Looking up the rest from reference TRBV2 and TRBJ2-5 gives the full variable domain: EPEVTQTPSHQVTQMGQEVILRCVPISNHLYFYWYRQILGQKVEFLVSFYNNEISEKSEIFDDQFSVERPDGSNFTLKIRSTKLEDSAMYFCASLSKARETQYFGPGTRLLVL.

This chain connects TRBV19 to TRBJ1-2; tentatively, D is TRBD1 (5 bases). Between the trimmed V and J ends, which lost 3 bases and 5 bases, there was a span of 19 bases. Per germline, CDR1 LNHDA and CDR2 SQIVND (reference sequence). This CDR3 has 16 amino acids. This CDR3 is CASSIGGGGTPYGYTF. The CDR3 bases are TGTGCCAGTAGTATTGGCGGGGGAGGAACTCCATATGGCTACACCTTC.

In its sample, this clonotype was seen many times. J is TRBJ2-5 and V is TRBV2, with 7 bases fitting TRBD1. Per the germline V gene, CDR1 is SNHLY and CDR2 is FYNNEI. This CDR3 region has 13 residues. Trimming removed 8 bases from V and 1 base from J; junction bases left unmatched: 4. CDR3 residues: CASRGQSQETQYF. The CDR3 coding sequence is TGTGCCAGCCGGGGACAGAGCCAAGAGACCCAGTACTTC.

This clonotype was recorded once. A much larger clone lies a single base off, so this may be a read error. This chain joins TRBV12-3 or TRBV12-4 and TRBJ2-3; 11 nucleotides line up with TRBD2. This CDR3 spans 15 amino acids. After removal of 5 bases from V and 7 bases from J, the junction contained 8 bases not matched to a gene. CDR3: CASSITSGRVYTQYF. DNA for the CDR3: TGTGCCAGCAGTATAACTAGCGGGAGAGTCTATACGCAGTATTTT.

This clonotype was found a few times. V and J are TRBV27 and TRBJ1-3, with D uncertain. Germline V lookup: CDR1 MNHEY, CDR2 SMNVEV (reference sequence). The germline V and J ends were trimmed by 7 bases and 3 bases, with 4 bases remaining between them. The CDR3 is 11 amino acids. CDR3 coding DNA: TGTGCCAGCATGGTTGGAAACACCATATATTTT. Residues: CASMVGNTIYF.

The V gene is TRBV28, the J gene TRBJ1-5; 7 bases map to TRBD1. V gave up 7 bases and J gave up 6 bases; unmatched junction bases: 9. The CDR3 has 14 residues. CDR1 and CDR2 from the germline V gene are MDHEN and SYDVKM. CDR3 residues: CASTDGTGVQPQHF. For the CDR3, the DNA is TGTGCCAGCACCGATGGTACAGGGGTTCAGCCCCAGCATTTT.

This clonotype has a handful of counts. The chain recombines TRBV10-3 with TRBJ2-3; 11 bases align to TRBD2. V was pared by 8 bases and J by 0 bases, with 10 bases of the junction left unmatched. Germline values: CDR1 ENHRY, CDR2 SYGVKD. CDR3 length: 17 amino acids. The CDR3 region has the DNA TGTGCCATCCAGCGGGGGCTAGCGGGGGGTAGCACAGATACGCAGTATTTT. Translation gives CAIQRGLAGGSTDTQYF.

This clonotype was counted ten times or more. This chain connects TRBV28 to TRBJ2-7; D gene unclear. The CDR3 runs 14 residues. V was shortened by 4 bases and J by 6 bases, with 16 bases between the two germline ends. Per germline, CDR1 MDHEN and CDR2 SYDVKM. The CDR3 here is CASSSTTWSREQYF. CDR3 nucleotide sequence: TGTGCCAGCAGTTCTACGACCTGGTCGCGCGAGCAGTACTTC.

Ten or more counts support this clonotype. V gene TRBV11-2 combines with J gene TRBJ2-4; TRBD1 agrees at 11 bases. V was clipped by 4 bases and J by 8 bases; unmatched bases: 4. The CDR3 is made up of 14 amino acids. Germline CDR1 reads SGHAT; CDR2 reads FQNNGV. The CDR3 is CASSSPGQGDIQYF. The CDR3 DNA is TGTGCCAGCAGCTCCCCGGGACAGGGGGACATTCAGTACTTC.

This clonotype was picked up a small number of times. This chain joins TRBV19 and TRBJ2-3, with D maybe TRBD2 (6 bases). Trimming removed 3 bases at V and 0 bases at J, with 13 bases between. This CDR3 is built from 16 residues. Germline CDR1 and CDR2: LNHDA and SQIVND (reference sequence). DNA of the CDR3: TGTGCCAGTAGTATCATAGCGGAGGGAAGCACAGATACGCAGTATTTT. It codes for CASSIIAEGSTDTQYF.

Only a few counts were recorded for this clonotype. The chain uses TRBV30 and TRBJ1-5, with 7 bases that match TRBD1. The CDR3 spans 15 residues. Germline V gene lookup returns CDR1 GTSNPN and CDR2 SVGIG (reference sequence). V lost 5 bases and J lost 7; bases outside the gene matches: 14. CDR3 loop: CAWDSKDRLRQPQHF. The CDR3 DNA reads TGTGCCTGGGACAGCAAGGACAGGCTCCGACAGCCCCAGCATTTT.

The rearrangement uses TRBV10-3 and TRBJ1-2, with 7 nucleotides matching TRBD1. Unmatched junction bases numbered 23, after V lost 10 bases and J lost 0 bases. Germline values: CDR1 ENHRY, CDR2 SYGVKD. The CDR3 has 19 amino acids. As DNA, the CDR3 is TGTGCCAGCGGAGACGGACTGACAGGGACAGACCGAGCTAACTATGGCTACACCTTC. Protein product: CASGDGLTGTDRANYGYTF.

This clonotype came up many times. A read error may account for a junction end that differs from germline. The rearrangement uses TRBV3-1 and TRBJ1-1; 8 positions agree with TRBD1. CDR3 size: 16 residues. The V gene's germline CDR1 is LGHDT and CDR2 YNNKEL (reference sequence). CDR3 sequence: CASNQGSGQGGTEAFF. CDR3 DNA sequence: TGTGCCAGCAACCAAGGGTCAGGACAGGGTGGCACTGAAGCTTTCTTT. The whole variable domain, filled in from reference TRBV3-1 and TRBJ1-1, reads DTAVSQTPKYLVTQMGNDKSIKCEQNLGHDTMYWYKQDSKKFLKIMFSYNNKELIINETVPNRFSPKSPDKAHLNLHINSLELGDSAVYFCASNQGSGQGGTEAFFGQGTRLTVV.

This clonotype was seen ten or more times. The V gene is TRBV4-1, the J gene TRBJ2-3; a possible D gene is TRBD2 (5 bases). V was cut by 6 bases and J by 8 bases, with 24 bases left in between. Germline lookup yields CDR1 MGHRA and CDR2 YSYEKL. There are 16 residues in the CDR3. DNA for the CDR3: TGCGCCAGCAGGGTTGAGGAGGTCGCTGGGTCAGGTACGCAGTATTTT. It translates to CASRVEEVAGSGTQYF.

The chain uses TRBV20-1 and TRBJ2-7; 15 nucleotides line up with TRBD2. Germline V CDR1 and CDR2: DFQATT, SNEGSKA (reference sequence). The CDR3 has 17 amino acids. V gave up 4 bases and J gave up 2 bases; unmatched junction bases: 9. DNA for the CDR3: TGCAGTGCTACCCACGGGACTAGCGGGAGGACAGCCTACGAGCAGTACTTC. Amino acid sequence: CSATHGTSGRTAYEQYF.